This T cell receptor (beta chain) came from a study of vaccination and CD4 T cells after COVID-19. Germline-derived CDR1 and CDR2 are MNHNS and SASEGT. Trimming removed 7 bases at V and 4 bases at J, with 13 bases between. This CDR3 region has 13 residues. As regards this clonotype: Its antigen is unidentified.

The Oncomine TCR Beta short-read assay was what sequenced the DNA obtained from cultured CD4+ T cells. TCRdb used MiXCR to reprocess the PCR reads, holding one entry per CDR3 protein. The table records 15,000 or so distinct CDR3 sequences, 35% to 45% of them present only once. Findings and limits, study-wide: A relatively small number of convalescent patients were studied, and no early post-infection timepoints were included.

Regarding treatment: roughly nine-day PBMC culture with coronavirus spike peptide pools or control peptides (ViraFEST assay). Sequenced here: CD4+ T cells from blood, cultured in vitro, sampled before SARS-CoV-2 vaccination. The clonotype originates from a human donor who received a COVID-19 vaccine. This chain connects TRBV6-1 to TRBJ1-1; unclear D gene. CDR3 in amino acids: CASISTEGTEAFF. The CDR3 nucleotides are TGTGCCAGCATCTCCACCGAAGGCACTGAAGCTTTCTTT.